These T cell receptor beta chains were read from a single sample in a study of T cells in Graves' hyperthyroidism and ophthalmopathy. TCRdb independently ran MiXCR on the multiplex PCR reads; one entry per CDR3 protein. The repertoire consists of some 760,000 distinct CDR3 sequences, with 14% occurring once and the leading ten covering roughly 10%. The sequencing sample was made of blood. The source of these receptors is a woman aged 18-29 years with Graves' hyperthyroidism. CDR3s include the opening cysteine and the closing phenylalanine or tryptophan.

CDR3 protein	V gene
CASSEETGNNFEQYF	TRBV2
CASSQGARGAGELFF	TRBV4-1
CASSLTMENEQFF	TRBV7-9
CASNREGGGPYGYTF	TRBV19
CASSSPASPNQPQHF	TRBV28
CSARGQVNTGELFF	TRBV20-1
CAISIGVKETQYF	TRBV10-3
CASSPFSSMNTEAFF	TRBV28
CASSFTPEEEKLFF	TRBV5-5
CASSLANRGGEQFF	TRBV7-2
CASSSGQVPSAANEKLFF	TRBV5-8